This record looks at one T cell receptor (beta chain) sequence and its context. This record belongs to a study of blood T cell repertoires in COVID-19. The wider study: The United States, Italy and Spain were the sources of the acute and convalescent COVID-19 samples. Nucleic acid was either cDNA or gDNA, and it came from T cells, B-cell-depleted T cells, or PBMCs.

Original processing notes: Researchers report that nucleated cell counts were estimated from reference gene primer amplification. Sequenced by immunoSEQ multiplex PCR; TCRdb stores in-frame clones only, minus some. The V and J calls and the clone size are those of that table, but D and trimming were determined from the DNA. The profile shows some 270,000 clones, about 89% of them singletons. Between the trimmed V and J ends, which lost 0 bases and 8 bases, there was a span of 16 bases. The germline CDR1 and CDR2 sequences are MGHRA and YSYEKL. The CDR3 spans 15 residues. Sequencing was done on a sample of peripheral blood. The TCR originated in a man aged 50-60 years with acute or convalescent COVID-19. This chain uses TRBV4-1 with TRBJ1-1; D uncertain. In nucleotides, the CDR3 is TGCGCCAGCAGCCAAGATAAGTGGTTAATGAGAGAAGCTTTCTTT. Its protein product is CASSQDKWLMREAFF.